The 25 T cell receptor beta chains in this list originate from one sample, sequenced in a study of shared clonotypes between healthy human individuals. Clones were read by immunoSEQ multiplex PCR, and TCRdb kept only the in-frame ones, dropping some. The data contain 2,100,000 or so clones, almost 96% of them singletons. The sample was naive CD4+ T cells sorted from blood. Subset denoted: CD45RA+ positively selected. Receptors were obtained from a man younger than 35 in good health.

V and J are TRBV27 and TRBJ1-6; 10 bases are shared with TRBD1. This CDR3 spans 15 amino acids. Germline trimming cut 5 bases from V and 10 bases from J; bases unmatched to any gene: 8. The germline CDR1 and CDR2 sequences are MNHEY and SMNVEV (reference sequence). CDR3 bases: TGTGCCAGCAGTGGCCGGGACAGGGGTGGGTCACCCCTCCACTTT. Protein product: CASSGRDRGGSPLHF.

To note about this clone: The same CDR3 arises from other DNA sequences in this sample as well. The chain uses TRBV7-9 and TRBJ1-4, with D possibly TRBD1 on 6 matching bases. Between the trimmed V and J ends, which lost 1 base and 3 bases, there was a span of 9 bases. From germline, CDR1 is SEHNR and CDR2 FQNEAQ (reference sequence). The CDR3 totals 15 residues. The CDR3 DNA reads as TGTGCCAGCAGCTTAGGGACAGCTTCTAATGAAAAACTGTTTTTT. Translated: CASSLGTASNEKLFF.

The chain uses TRBV5-1 and TRBJ1-4, with 10 positions matching TRBD1. The V segment lost 7 bases and the J segment 3 bases; nucleotides outside the gene matches: 0. The CDR3 consists of 13 residues. CDR1 and CDR2 from the germline V gene are SGHRS and YFSETQ. The CDR3 nucleotides are TGCGCCAGCGGGACAGGGGCTAATGAAAAACTGTTTTTT. Amino acids: CASGTGANEKLFF. Full variable domain (remainder filled in from reference TRBV5-1 and TRBJ1-4): KAGVTQTPRYLIKTRGQQVTLSCSPISGHRSVSWYQQTPGQGLQFLFEYFSETQRNKGNFPGRFSGRQFSNSRSEMNVSTLELGDSALYLCASGTGANEKLFFGSGTQLSVL.

The chain combines TRBV20-1 with TRBJ2-7; D is unclear. The V and J ends lost 3 bases and 6 bases respectively, with 9 bases between them. In germline, CDR1 is DFQATT, CDR2 SNEGSKA (reference sequence). This CDR3 is 11 amino acids long. CDR3 amino acids: CSARVSSEQYF. In DNA form, the CDR3 reads TGCAGTGCTAGGGTGAGCTCCGAGCAGTACTTC.

The J gene is TRBJ1-2, the V gene TRBV4-3; no definite D call. V was clipped by 0 bases and J by 0 bases, with 11 bases between them. CDR1 and CDR2 (germline): LGHNA, YSLEER. The CDR3 has 16 residues. The CDR3 sequence is CASSQDRQKPNYGYTF. The DNA of the CDR3 is TGCGCCAGCAGCCAAGATAGGCAGAAACCTAACTATGGCTACACCTTC.

The gene calls are TRBV10-3 and TRBJ2-6; maybe TRBD1 (6 bases). The CDR3 runs to 17 residues. The V gene lost 6 bases and the J gene lost 2 bases, with 17 bases spanning the gap. The germline gives CDR1 ENHRY, CDR2 SYGVKD. In nucleotides, the CDR3 is TGTGCCATCAGCCCAAGCCCAACAGGGCCTGGGGCCAACGTCCTGACTTTC. It is translated as CAISPSPTGPGANVLTF.

The chain joins TRBV4-3 to TRBJ2-3; no firm D call. Trimming pared 0 bases from V and 4 bases from J, leaving 11 bases between. Germline V gives CDR1 LGHNA, CDR2 YSLEER. The CDR3 covers 15 residues. The chain's CDR3 is CASSQDAYLSDTQYF. The CDR3 DNA sequence: TGCGCCAGCAGCCAAGATGCCTACCTTTCAGATACGCAGTATTTT.

The chain carries TRBV5-1 and TRBJ2-7; D not resolved. V lost 0 bases to trimming and J lost 6 bases, with 16 bases between them. This CDR3 is 15 amino acids long. Germline CDR1 SGHRS, CDR2 YFSETQ. The CDR3 region has the DNA TGCGCCAGCAGCTTGGCCCCAGGCTCTTGGGGCGAGCAGTACTTC. It codes for CASSLAPGSWGEQYF.

The chain combines TRBV9 with TRBJ2-3; 8 nucleotides align to TRBD2. The CDR3 spans 15 residues. V was pared by 2 bases and J by 0 bases, with 2 bases of the junction left unmatched. CDR1 is SGDLS, CDR2 YYNGEE, per germline. The CDR3 loop is CASSVLAGSTDTQYF. The CDR3 region has the DNA TGTGCCAGCAGCGTCCTAGCGGGTAGCACAGATACGCAGTATTTT.

The chain uses TRBV18 and TRBJ1-4, with D possibly matching TRBD1 (5 bases). CDR3 length: 15 amino acids. Germline CDR1 reads KGHSH; CDR2 reads LQKENI. Trimming cost V 2 bases and J 0 bases, with 7 bases left between them. The CDR3 here is CASSPSRATNEKLFF. The CDR3 nucleotides read TGTGCCAGCTCACCAAGCAGGGCAACTAATGAAAAACTGTTTTTT.

About this clone: Other DNA sequences in the same sample also yield this CDR3. The chain employs TRBV5-1 and TRBJ1-1; D not certain. The V gene lost 0 bases and the J gene lost 3 bases, with 6 bases spanning the gap. The CDR3 totals 13 residues. Germline V gene sequence: CDR1 SGHRS, CDR2 YFSETQ. CDR3 in DNA: TGCGCCAGCAGCTTGGTGGCGGACACTGAAGCTTTCTTT. Protein: CASSLVADTEAFF.

The V gene is TRBV5-1, the J gene TRBJ2-7; D is possibly TRBD1 (6 bases). This CDR3 has 15 amino acids. Germline loops: CDR1 SGHRS, CDR2 YFSETQ. Trimming removed 2 bases from V and 2 bases from J, with 14 bases in between. CDR3: CASSFNRAGPYEQYF. In DNA, the CDR3 is TGCGCCAGCAGCTTCAACAGGGCTGGCCCCTACGAGCAGTACTTC.

This sequence joins TRBV11-3 and TRBJ2-3; perhaps TRBD2 as D (5 bases). Trimming stripped 5 bases from V and 2 bases from J, with 14 bases between. The CDR3 loop spans 15 amino acids. Germline V lookup: CDR1 SGHNT, CDR2 YENEEA. The DNA for the CDR3 is TGTGCCAGCAGCCGAGGAGCGGCCCTCACAGATACGCAGTATTTT. As protein: CASSRGAALTDTQYF.

The V call is TRBV5-6, the J call TRBJ2-1; 8 bases fit TRBD2. Germline CDR1 and CDR2: SGHDT and YYEEEE. This CDR3 is 14 amino acids long. Unmatched junction bases numbered 8, after V lost 7 bases and J lost 5 bases. In DNA, the CDR3 is TGTGCCAGCGGATGGCGGGAGGTTGACAATGAGCAGTTCTTC. Translated: CASGWREVDNEQFF.

This sequence joins TRBV11-2 and TRBJ1-1; D remains unclear. Germline loops: CDR1 SGHAT, CDR2 FQNNGV. The CDR3 runs 13 residues. The V end lost 4 bases, the J end lost 10 bases, and 16 bases lay between the germline ends. CDR3 DNA sequence: TGTGCCAGCAGCTCTACAGTCGCCCAGGCAGCTTTCTTT. Protein: CASSSTVAQAAFF. Full variable domain (rest looked up from reference TRBV11-2 and TRBJ1-1): EAGVAQSPRYKIIEKRQSVAFWCNPISGHATLYWYQQILGQGPKLLIQFQNNGVVDDSQLPKDRFSAERLKGVDSTLKIQPAKLEDSAVYLCASSSTVAQAAFFGQGTRLTVV.

This chain joins TRBV18 and TRBJ2-2; a weak D match, TRBD2 (6 bases). This CDR3 is built from 15 residues. Germline loops: CDR1 KGHSH, CDR2 LQKENI. V lost 3 bases and J lost 5, with 13 bases in between. In nucleotides, the CDR3 is TGTGCCAGCTCACCTCTGCTAGGAGGGACCGGGGAGCTGTTTTTT. It translates to CASSPLLGGTGELFF.

This clone was detected once. The rearrangement links TRBV9 to TRBJ2-3, with TRBD2 matching 7 bases. CDR1 is SGDLS, CDR2 YYNGEE, per germline. The junction had 4 bases not matched to a gene; V was cut back by 2 bases and J by 1 base. This CDR3 is built from 15 residues. As DNA, the CDR3 is TGTGCCAGCAGCGTGAGGACTAGAGGCACAGATACGCAGTATTTT. It specifies CASSVRTRGTDTQYF.

The rearrangement joins TRBV6-5 to TRBJ1-2; maybe TRBD1 (6 bases). This CDR3 is built from 14 residues. Trimming shortened V by 10 bases and J by 8 bases, and 23 bases separated the two germline ends. Germline V lookup: CDR1 MNHEY, CDR2 SVGAGI. DNA of the CDR3: TGTGCCACGAAATCCGGGACACTTGGCGACGGCTACACCTTC. Translated: CATKSGTLGDGYTF.

About this clone itself: The identical CDR3 is also encoded by other nucleotide sequences in the sample. This chain connects TRBV7-9 to TRBJ2-7; D remains ambiguous. This CDR3 comprises 14 residues. Trimming removed 1 base at V and 0 bases at J, with 7 bases between. Per the germline V gene, CDR1 is SEHNR and CDR2 is FQNEAQ (reference sequence). This CDR3 is CASSLVGISYEQYF. Here the CDR3 DNA reads TGTGCCAGCAGCTTAGTAGGGATCTCCTACGAGCAGTACTTC.

The genes are TRBV6-1 and TRBJ2-5, with D unresolved. The ends were cut back, 4 bases at V and 5 bases at J, with 11 bases in the middle. This CDR3 is 13 amino acids long. CDR1 is MNHNS, CDR2 SASEGT, per germline. DNA of the CDR3: TGTGCCAGCAGTGTTGGGGTCAGGGAGACCCAGTACTTC. It yields the protein CASSVGVRETQYF.

The V and J genes are TRBV27 and TRBJ1-6; D unresolved. V lost 3 bases and J 6 bases, leaving 12 bases between the germline ends. This CDR3 contains 15 residues. Germline assignment: CDR1 MNHEY and CDR2 SMNVEV (reference sequence). The CDR3 DNA reads TGTGCCAGCAGTTTCGCCCAAACGGGTAATTCACCCCTCCACTTT. Residues: CASSFAQTGNSPLHF.

The chain joins TRBV7-6 to TRBJ2-7; the D is unclear. Germline assignment: CDR1 SGHVS and CDR2 FNYEAQ. Deletions cut 4 bases from V and 4 bases from J, with 11 bases between. This CDR3 is built from 13 residues. In DNA, the CDR3 is TGTGCCAGCAGCTACGACGAGTCTTACGAGCAGTACTTC. This encodes CASSYDESYEQYF.

J is TRBJ2-7 and V is TRBV4-3; 7 positions agree with TRBD1. V lost 3 bases to trimming and J lost 5 bases; unmatched junction nucleotides: 16. Germline V gene lookup returns CDR1 LGHNA and CDR2 YSLEER. The CDR3 spans 17 residues. The CDR3 DNA is TGCGCCAGCAGCCAGTCTATTGTTTTCGACAGGGCGCACGAGCAGTACTTC. This translates into CASSQSIVFDRAHEQYF.

The chain joins TRBV6-1 to TRBJ2-2, with 8 bases identical to TRBD1. Trimming removed 8 bases from V and 8 bases from J; junction bases left unmatched: 10. Germline V CDR1 and CDR2: MNHNS, SASEGT. CDR3 size: 14 residues. This chain's CDR3 is CASRDRPGGGELFF. The DNA for the CDR3 is TGTGCCAGCCGGGACAGGCCAGGTGGTGGGGAGCTGTTTTTT.

The V gene is TRBV7-2, the J gene TRBJ2-7; either TRBD1 or TRBD2 may fit D (6 bases each). Trimming shortened V by 1 base and J by 7 bases, and 20 bases separated the two germline ends. Germline lookup yields CDR1 SGHTA and CDR2 FQGNSA. The length of the CDR3 is 16 residues. CDR3 loop: CASSLEGGTGALEQYF. CDR3 bases: TGTGCCAGCAGCTTAGAGGGGGGCACTGGGGCTCTGGAGCAGTACTTC.